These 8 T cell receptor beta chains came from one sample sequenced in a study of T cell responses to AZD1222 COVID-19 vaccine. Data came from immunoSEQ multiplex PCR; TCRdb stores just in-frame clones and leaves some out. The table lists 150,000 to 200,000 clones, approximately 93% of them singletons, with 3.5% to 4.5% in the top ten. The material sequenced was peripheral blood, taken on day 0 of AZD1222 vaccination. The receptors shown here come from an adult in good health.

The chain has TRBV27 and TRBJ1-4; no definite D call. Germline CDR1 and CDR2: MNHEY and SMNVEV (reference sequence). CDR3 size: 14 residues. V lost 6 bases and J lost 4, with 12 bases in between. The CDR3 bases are TGTGCCAGCAGAATAAGGTCCAATAATGAAAAACTGTTTTTT. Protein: CASRIRSNNEKLFF.

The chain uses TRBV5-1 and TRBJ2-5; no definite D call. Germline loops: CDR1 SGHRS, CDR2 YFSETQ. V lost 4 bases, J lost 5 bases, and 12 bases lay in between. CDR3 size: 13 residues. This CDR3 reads CASSPGQGETQYF. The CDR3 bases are TGCGCCAGCAGCCCCGGCCAAGGTGAGACCCAGTACTTC.

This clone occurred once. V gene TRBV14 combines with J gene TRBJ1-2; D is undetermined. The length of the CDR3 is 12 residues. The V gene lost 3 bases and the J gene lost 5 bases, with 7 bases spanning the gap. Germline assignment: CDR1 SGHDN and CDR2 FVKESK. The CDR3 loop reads CASSQDGYGYTF. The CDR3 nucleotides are TGTGCCAGCAGCCAGGATGGGTATGGCTACACCTTC.

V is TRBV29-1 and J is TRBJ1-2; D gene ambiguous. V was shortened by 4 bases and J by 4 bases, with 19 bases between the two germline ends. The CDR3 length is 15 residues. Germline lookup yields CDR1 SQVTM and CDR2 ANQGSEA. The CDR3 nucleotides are TGCAGCGTTGTTGGGAATGACCGGGTGAGCTATGGCTACACCTTC. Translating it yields CSVVGNDRVSYGYTF. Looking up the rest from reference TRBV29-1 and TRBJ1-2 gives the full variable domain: SAVISQKPSRDICQRGTSLTIQCQVDSQVTMMFWYRQQPGQSLTLIATANQGSEATYESGFVIDKFPISRPNLTFSTLTVSNMSPEDSSIYLCSVVGNDRVSYGYTFGSGTRLTVV.

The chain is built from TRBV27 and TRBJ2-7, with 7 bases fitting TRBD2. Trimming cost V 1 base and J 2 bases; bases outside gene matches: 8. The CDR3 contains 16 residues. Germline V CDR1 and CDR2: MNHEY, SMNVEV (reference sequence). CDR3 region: CASSLYGPGGTYEQYF. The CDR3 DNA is TGTGCCAGCAGTTTATACGGACCCGGGGGGACCTACGAGCAGTACTTC.

CDR3 in DNA: TGTGCCAGCAGCCAGAGTGACAGGGTCAATGAGCAGTTCTTC. Translated, it gives CASSQSDRVNEQFF. The chain links TRBV3-1 (or the pseudogene TRBV3-2) to TRBJ2-1; 7 positions agree with TRBD1. Unmatched junction bases numbered 5, after V lost 3 bases and J lost 6 bases. From germline, CDR1 is LGHDT and CDR2 YNNKEL (reference sequence). The CDR3 runs to 14 residues.

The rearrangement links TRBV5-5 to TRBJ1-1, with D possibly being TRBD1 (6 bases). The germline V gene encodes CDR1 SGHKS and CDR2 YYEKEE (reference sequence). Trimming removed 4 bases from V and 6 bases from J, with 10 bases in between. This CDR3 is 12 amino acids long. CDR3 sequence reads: CASSARGPEAFF. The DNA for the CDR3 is TGTGCCAGCAGCGCCAGGGGTCCTGAAGCTTTCTTT. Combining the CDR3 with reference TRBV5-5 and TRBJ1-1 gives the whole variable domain DAGVTQSPTHLIKTRGQQVTLRCSPISGHKSVSWYQQVLGQGPQFIFQYYEKEERGRGNFPDRFSARQFPNYSSELNVNALLLGDSALYLCASSARGPEAFFGQGTRLTVV.

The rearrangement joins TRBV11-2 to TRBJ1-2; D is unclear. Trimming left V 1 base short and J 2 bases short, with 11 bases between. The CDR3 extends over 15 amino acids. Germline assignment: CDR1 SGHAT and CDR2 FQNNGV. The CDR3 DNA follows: TGTGCCAGCAGCTTAGTAGCAGGATCAAACTATGGCTACACCTTC. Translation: CASSLVAGSNYGYTF.